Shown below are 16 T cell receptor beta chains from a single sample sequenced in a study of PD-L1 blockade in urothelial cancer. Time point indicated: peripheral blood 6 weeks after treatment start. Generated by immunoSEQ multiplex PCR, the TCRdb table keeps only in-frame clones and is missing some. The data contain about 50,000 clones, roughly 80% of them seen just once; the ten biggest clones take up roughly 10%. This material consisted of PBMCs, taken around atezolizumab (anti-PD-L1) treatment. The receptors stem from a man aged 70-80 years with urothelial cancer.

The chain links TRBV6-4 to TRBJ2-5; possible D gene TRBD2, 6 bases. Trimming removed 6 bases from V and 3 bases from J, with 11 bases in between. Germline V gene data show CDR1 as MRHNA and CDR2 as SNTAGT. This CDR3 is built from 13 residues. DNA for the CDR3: TGTGCCAGCAGCCGGACTACGGAAGAGACCCAGTACTTC. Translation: CASSRTTEETQYF.

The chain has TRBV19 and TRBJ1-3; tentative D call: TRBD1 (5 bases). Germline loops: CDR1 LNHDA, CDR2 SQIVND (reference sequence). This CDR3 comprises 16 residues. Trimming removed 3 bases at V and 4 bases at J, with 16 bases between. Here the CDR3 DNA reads TGTGCCAGTAGTATCCAGGGCCTAATACCCGGAAACACCATATATTTT. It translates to CASSIQGLIPGNTIYF.

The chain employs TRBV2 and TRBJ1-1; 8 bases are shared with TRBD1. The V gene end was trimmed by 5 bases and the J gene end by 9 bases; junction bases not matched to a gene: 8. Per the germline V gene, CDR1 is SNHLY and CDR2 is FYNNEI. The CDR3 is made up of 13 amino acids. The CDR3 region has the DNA TGTGCCAGCAGTAGATTACAGGGGGTTAAAGCTTTCTTT. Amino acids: CASSRLQGVKAFF.

The CDR3 nucleotides are TGTGCCAGTAGTAACTACGGGACAGGGGCAAGCCAGCCCCAGCATTTT. It is translated as CASSNYGTGASQPQHF. The rearrangement links TRBV19 to TRBJ1-5, with 10 bases aligning to TRBD1. The germline V gene has CDR1 LNHDA and CDR2 SQIVND (reference sequence). The CDR3 runs 16 residues. Germline trimming cut 4 bases from V and 7 bases from J; bases unmatched to any gene: 10.

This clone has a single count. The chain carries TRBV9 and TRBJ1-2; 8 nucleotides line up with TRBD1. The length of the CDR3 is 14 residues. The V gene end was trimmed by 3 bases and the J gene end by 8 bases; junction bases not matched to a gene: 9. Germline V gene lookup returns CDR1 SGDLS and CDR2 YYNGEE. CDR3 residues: CASSGGRGLGGYTF. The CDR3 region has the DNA TGTGCCAGCAGCGGGGGCAGGGGGCTAGGGGGCTACACCTTC.

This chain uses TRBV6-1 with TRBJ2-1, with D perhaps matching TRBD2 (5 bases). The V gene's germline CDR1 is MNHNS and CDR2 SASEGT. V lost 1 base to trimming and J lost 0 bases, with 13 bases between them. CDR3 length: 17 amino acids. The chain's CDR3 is CASSEDGRRDSYNEQFF. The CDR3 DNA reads TGTGCCAGCAGTGAAGATGGGCGTCGGGACTCCTACAATGAGCAGTTCTTC.

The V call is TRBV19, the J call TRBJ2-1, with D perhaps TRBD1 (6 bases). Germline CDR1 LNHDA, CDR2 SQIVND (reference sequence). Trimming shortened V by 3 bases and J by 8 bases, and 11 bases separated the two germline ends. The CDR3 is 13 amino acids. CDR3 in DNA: TGTGCCAGTAGTATCTCTAAGGGGGATGAGCAGTTCTTC. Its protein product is CASSISKGDEQFF.

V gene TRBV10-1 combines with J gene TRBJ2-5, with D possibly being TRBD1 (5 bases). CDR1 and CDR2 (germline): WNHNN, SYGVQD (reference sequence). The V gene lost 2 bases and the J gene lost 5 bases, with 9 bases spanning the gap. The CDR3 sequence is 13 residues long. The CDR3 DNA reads TGCGCCAGCAGTGAGAGCAGGGCTGAGACCCAGTACTTC. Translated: CASSESRAETQYF.

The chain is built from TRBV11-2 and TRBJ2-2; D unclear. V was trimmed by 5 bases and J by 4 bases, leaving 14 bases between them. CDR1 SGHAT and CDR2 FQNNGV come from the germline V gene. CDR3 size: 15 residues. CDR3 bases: TGTGCCAGCAGCCCGTTCGGAGATGGCACCGGGGAGCTGTTTTTT. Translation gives CASSPFGDGTGELFF. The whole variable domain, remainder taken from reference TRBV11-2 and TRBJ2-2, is EAGVAQSPRYKIIEKRQSVAFWCNPISGHATLYWYQQILGQGPKLLIQFQNNGVVDDSQLPKDRFSAERLKGVDSTLKIQPAKLEDSAVYLCASSPFGDGTGELFFGEGSRLTVL.

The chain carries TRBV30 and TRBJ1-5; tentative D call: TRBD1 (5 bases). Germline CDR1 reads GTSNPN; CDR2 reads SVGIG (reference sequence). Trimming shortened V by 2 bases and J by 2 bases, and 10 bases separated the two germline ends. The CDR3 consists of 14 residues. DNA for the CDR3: TGTGCCTGGAGTACGGGGGTCGGCAATCAGCCCCAGCATTTT. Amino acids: CAWSTGVGNQPQHF.

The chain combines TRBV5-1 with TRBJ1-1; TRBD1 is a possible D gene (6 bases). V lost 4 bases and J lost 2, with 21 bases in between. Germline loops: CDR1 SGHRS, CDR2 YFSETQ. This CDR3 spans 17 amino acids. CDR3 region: CASSATGLLGPNTEAFF. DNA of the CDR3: TGCGCCAGCAGCGCGACAGGCCTCCTGGGTCCTAACACTGAAGCTTTCTTT.

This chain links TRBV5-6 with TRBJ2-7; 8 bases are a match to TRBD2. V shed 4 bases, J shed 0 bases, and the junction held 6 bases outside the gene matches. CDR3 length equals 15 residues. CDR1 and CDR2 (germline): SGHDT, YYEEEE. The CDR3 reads CASSPQAGVSYEQYF. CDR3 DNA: TGTGCCAGCAGCCCCCAAGCGGGAGTCTCCTACGAGCAGTACTTC.

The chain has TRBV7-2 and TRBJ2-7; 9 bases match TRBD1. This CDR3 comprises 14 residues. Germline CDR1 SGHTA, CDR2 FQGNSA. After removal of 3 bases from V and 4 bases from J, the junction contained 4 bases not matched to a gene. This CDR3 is CASSFDRGGYEQYF. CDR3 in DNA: TGTGCCAGCAGCTTTGACAGGGGGGGATACGAGCAGTACTTC.

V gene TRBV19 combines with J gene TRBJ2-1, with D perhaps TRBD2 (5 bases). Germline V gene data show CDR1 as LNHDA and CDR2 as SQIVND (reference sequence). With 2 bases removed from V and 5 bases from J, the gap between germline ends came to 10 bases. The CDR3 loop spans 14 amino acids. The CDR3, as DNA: TGTGCCAGTAGTATATCCGGGGTCAACAATGAGCAGTTCTTC. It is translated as CASSISGVNNEQFF. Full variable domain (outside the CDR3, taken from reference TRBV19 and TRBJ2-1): DGGITQSPKYLFRKEGQNVTLSCEQNLNHDAMYWYRQDPGQGLRLIYYSQIVNDFQKGDIAEGYSVSREKKESFPLTVTSAQKNPTAFYLCASSISGVNNEQFFGPGTRLTVL.

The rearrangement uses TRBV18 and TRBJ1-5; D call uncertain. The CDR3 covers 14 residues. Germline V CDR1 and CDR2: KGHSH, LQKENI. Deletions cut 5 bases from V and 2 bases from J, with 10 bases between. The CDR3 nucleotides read TGTGCCAGCTCATACAGCGGTGGCAATCAGCCCCAGCATTTT. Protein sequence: CASSYSGGNQPQHF.

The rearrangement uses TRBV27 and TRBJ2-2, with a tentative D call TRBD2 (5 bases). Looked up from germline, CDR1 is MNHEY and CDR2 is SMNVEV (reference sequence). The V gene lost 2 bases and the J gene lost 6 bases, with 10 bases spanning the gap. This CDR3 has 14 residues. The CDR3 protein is CASSLERNSGELFF. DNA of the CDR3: TGTGCCAGCAGTTTAGAGCGGAATTCCGGGGAGCTGTTTTTT.